The 10 T cell receptor beta chains presented below share a single source sample, sequenced in a study of T cell repertoires in cytomegalovirus infection. For these TCRs, the target antigens are not known. TCRdb fed the reads into MiXCR, producing one record per CDR3 protein. The table lists over 100,000 distinct CDR3 sequences, 9.5% to 13% of them singletons. Specimen: PBMCs, sequenced either directly or after in vitro stimulation (not recorded which). The receptors were sampled from a human donor in good health (CMV status not recorded). Some clones in this sample may be carry-over from other donors' samples.

V gene TRBV9 combines with J gene TRBJ2-1; the match to TRBD2 covers 7 bases. Trimming cost V 0 bases and J 7 bases; bases outside gene matches: 7. This CDR3 spans 15 amino acids. Germline values: CDR1 SGDLS, CDR2 YYNGEE. The CDR3 bases are TGTGCCAGCAGCGTAGCGGGAGGAAACTCAAATGAGCAGTTCTTC. It yields the protein CASSVAGGNSNEQFF.

This clonotype was seen only a few times. The chain carries TRBV6-1 and TRBJ1-1; D unresolved. This CDR3 has 12 amino acids. V was cut by 5 bases and J by 4 bases, with 8 bases left in between. Germline CDR1 reads MNHNS; CDR2 reads SASEGT. The CDR3, as DNA: TGTGCCAGCAGTCAGGTGGTCACTGAAGCTTTCTTT. Its translation is CASSQVVTEAFF.

V is TRBV14 and J is TRBJ2-4, with D possibly being TRBD1 (6 bases). CDR3 length equals 14 residues. Trimming took off 4 bases at V and 8 bases at J, with 15 bases between the two ends. The germline CDR1 and CDR2 sequences are SGHDN and FVKESK. CDR3 loop: CASSRRDIVDIQYF. The CDR3 DNA follows: TGTGCCAGCAGCCGCAGGGACATAGTGGACATTCAGTACTTC. The entire variable domain, with the rest obtained from reference TRBV14 and TRBJ2-4, is as follows: EAGVTQFPSHSVIEKGQTVTLRCDPISGHDNLYWYRRVMGKEIKFLLHFVKESKQDESGMPNNRFLAERTGGTYSTLKVQPAELEDSGVYFCASSRRDIVDIQYFGAGTRLSVL.

CDR3 coding DNA: TGTGCCAGCAGTTTCGGGCAGGGGAGAGGCAATGAGCAGTTCTTC. This codes for CASSFGQGRGNEQFF. The chain has TRBV12-3 or TRBV12-4 and TRBJ2-1, with a possible D match to TRBD1 (6 bases). The CDR3 consists of 15 residues. V lost 3 bases and J lost 6, with 15 bases in between.

This clonotype was recorded many times. The chain couples TRBV7-2 to TRBJ1-4; D gene unclear. The CDR3 runs 13 residues. Germline loops: CDR1 SGHTA, CDR2 FQGNSA. The V end was cut by 1 base, the J end by 3 bases, with 3 bases between. CDR3 coding DNA: TGTGCCAGCAGCTTAGGACCTAATGAAAAACTGTTTTTT. Amino acid sequence: CASSLGPNEKLFF.

This chain connects TRBV5-5 to TRBJ2-1; 10 nucleotides align to TRBD2. J was trimmed by 8 bases and V by 3 bases; bases with no gene match: 8. The CDR3 is 15 residues long. Germline values: CDR1 SGHKS, CDR2 YYEKEE (reference sequence). Written as DNA, the CDR3 is TGTGCCAGCAGCTATACTAGCGGGATGGCCGATGAGCAGTTCTTC. Its translation: CASSYTSGMADEQFF.

Relative to its sample, this clonotype is medium-sized. This chain connects TRBV28 to TRBJ2-1; 8 bases line up with TRBD2. V was clipped by 4 bases and J by 12 bases; unmatched bases: 5. This CDR3 spans 12 amino acids. The germline gives CDR1 MDHEN, CDR2 SYDVKM. The CDR3 region has the DNA TGTGCCAGCAGTTCTTTAGCGGGATTGCAGTTCTTC. As protein: CASSSLAGLQFF.

Ten or more counts support this clonotype. This chain uses TRBV7-2 with TRBJ2-1; 11 nucleotides match TRBD2. Germline V CDR1 and CDR2: SGHTA, FQGNSA. Trimming took 5 bases from V and 5 from J; bases not matched to a gene: 8. This CDR3 is 16 amino acids long. The CDR3 DNA follows: TGTGCCAGCAGCACTAGCGGGAGTCGCCTTGACAATGAGCAGTTCTTC. This encodes CASSTSGSRLDNEQFF.

The CDR3 loop is CASSEELAGAYNEQFF. CDR3 DNA: TGTGCCAGCAGTGAAGAACTAGCGGGAGCCTACAATGAGCAGTTCTTC. The chain combines TRBV2 with TRBJ2-1; 11 nucleotides agree with TRBD2. The CDR3 is 16 residues long. J was trimmed by 2 bases and V by 1 base; bases with no gene match: 1. Germline V lookup: CDR1 SNHLY, CDR2 FYNNEI.

In its sample, this clonotype was seen a few times. The chain combines TRBV4-1 with TRBJ1-6, with no clear D. Germline assignment: CDR1 MGHRA and CDR2 YSYEKL. CDR3 length: 13 amino acids. Trimming cost V 2 bases and J 7 bases, with 6 bases left between them. The DNA for the CDR3 is TGCGCCAGCAGCCAATCGCGAAATTCACCCCTCCACTTT. Its translation: CASSQSRNSPLHF.